This T cell receptor (beta chain) was found in a study of Ad26.COV2.S vaccination and SARS-CoV-2 variants. V was trimmed by 8 bases and J by 2 bases, leaving 4 bases between them. The CDR3 is 10 residues long. In germline, CDR1 is MNHEY, CDR2 SVGAGI. The assay was immunoSEQ multiplex PCR, and TCRdb's table has in-frame clones only and misses some. The sample gives 300,000 to 400,000 clones, 88% of which show up once; around 5.8% is in the top ten. Documented treatment: around 19 received Ad26.COV2.S at low or high dose, single or two shots; several received placebo; per-sample allocation not given. All samples were drawn on day 63, counting from the first vaccine or placebo injection. An Ad26 vector expressing Wuhan-strain SARS-CoV-2 spike constituted the vaccine.

Sample: peripheral blood, taken in a trial of Ad26.COV2.S vaccine versus placebo. The genes are TRBV6-5 and TRBJ2-7; no clear D gene. The clonotype comes from a person aged 18-60 years who received the Ad26.COV2.S COVID-19 vaccine or a placebo. CDR3 nucleotides: TGTGCCAGCGGAGCCTACGAGCAGTACTTC. It is translated as CASGAYEQYF.